Listed below are T cell receptor beta chains from one sample, sequenced in a study of OX40 agonist ivuxolimab in advanced cancers. Libraries were prepared by immunoSEQ multiplex PCR; TCRdb keeps only in-frame clonotypes and omits some of them. The sample consists of about 69,000 clones, about 89% of them appearing once. The sequences come from CD4+ or CD8+ T cells sorted from blood, collected in a trial of the OX40 agonist ivuxolimab. The receptors stem from an adult with an advanced solid tumor such as melanoma, head and neck, liver or kidney cancer. Each CDR3 is given with its conserved first and last residue. D genes are given only for firm matches. Expanded clones are given a class, and other clones once, few, many or no size at all.

CASSRAPSSYNEQFF	TGTGCCAGCAGCCGGGCCCCAAGCTCCTACAATGAGCAGTTCTTC	-	TRBV6-4	-	TRBJ2-1
CASSPSRLAGRNEQFF	TGTGCCAGCAGCCCATCGCGGCTAGCGGGACGTAATGAGCAGTTCTTC	TRBD2	TRBV7-3	-	TRBJ2-1
CASSLDGSSYNEQFF	TGTGCCAGCAGCTTGGACGGGAGCTCCTACAATGAGCAGTTCTTC	-	TRBV11-2	few	TRBJ2-1
CASSVAGLVGEQFF	TGTGCCAGTAGCGTAGCGGGACTAGTAGGTGAGCAGTTCTTC	TRBD2	TRBV19	-	TRBJ2-1
CASSPTTGGDSTDTQYF	TGTGCCAGCAGCCCGACTACGGGGGGGGATAGCACAGATACGCAGTATTTT	TRBD2	TRBV5-6	-	TRBJ2-3
CASSLFKRTGDSYEQYF	TGTGCCAGCAGCTTATTTAAGAGGACAGGGGATTCCTACGAGCAGTACTTC	TRBD1	TRBV7-7	-	TRBJ2-7
CASSFGGNTEAFF	TGTGCCAGCAGCTTCGGAGGGAACACTGAAGCTTTCTTT	-	TRBV7-8	-	TRBJ1-1
CASSEKGRHEQYF	TGTGCCAGCAGCGAAAAAGGTCGGCACGAGCAGTACTTC	-	TRBV7-8	-	TRBJ2-7
CASSPGQGVSGANVLTF	TGCGCCAGCAGTCCGGGACAGGGGGTCTCTGGGGCCAACGTCCTGACTTTC	TRBD1	TRBV10-1	-	TRBJ2-6
CAWSVGVPGNTIYF	TGTGCCTGGAGTGTGGGGGTGCCTGGAAACACCATATATTTT	-	TRBV30	-	TRBJ1-3
CASSFAPYGPPYQYF	TGTGCCAGCAGTTTCGCCCCCTACGGACCTCCCTATCAGTATTTT	-	TRBV27	-	TRBJ2-3
CASIKEPNYGYTF	TGTGCCAGCATCAAAGAACCTAACTATGGCTACACCTTC	-	TRBV28	few	TRBJ1-2
CASSLFRSYNEQFF	TGTGCCAGCAGCTTATTCCGCTCCTACAATGAGCAGTTCTTC	-	TRBV5-4	-	TRBJ2-1
CASSPRVLAGGAADTQYF	TGTGCCAGCAGCCCTCGGGTACTAGCGGGAGGGGCTGCAGATACGCAGTATTTT	TRBD2	TRBV7-2	-	TRBJ2-3
CAWGQGFNEKLFF	TGTGCCTGGGGACAGGGATTTAATGAAAAACTGTTTTTT	TRBD1	TRBV30	-	TRBJ1-4
CASSPPGGQGGRTEAFF	TGTGCCAGCAGCCCCCCGGGGGGACAGGGAGGGCGGACTGAAGCTTTCTTT	TRBD1	TRBV9	-	TRBJ1-1
CASSERAGVRLNEQFF	TGCGCCAGCAGTGAGCGGGCGGGAGTCCGTCTAAATGAGCAGTTCTTC	TRBD2	TRBV10-2	-	TRBJ2-1
CASIGGRASYTQYF	TGTGCCAGCATTGGAGGGAGGGCAAGTTATACGCAGTATTTT	TRBD2	TRBV28	-	TRBJ2-3
CASHPGTSPNEQFF	TGCGCCAGCCATCCGGGGACTAGTCCCAATGAGCAGTTCTTC	TRBD2	TRBV5-1	-	TRBJ2-1
CASSFTMVSYNEQFF	TGTGCCAGCAGTTTTACCATGGTGTCCTACAATGAGCAGTTCTTC	-	TRBV5-6	-	TRBJ2-1
CASSLVQNTGELFF	TGCGCCAGCAGCTTGGTTCAAAACACCGGGGAGCTGTTTTTT	-	TRBV5-1	-	TRBJ2-2
CASSLYSGMGIAKNIQYF	TGTGCCAGCAGTTTATACTCGGGAATGGGGATAGCCAAAAACATTCAGTACTTC	-	TRBV28	once	TRBJ2-4
CACSVAAGANVLTF	TGTGCCTGTTCCGTCGCGGCTGGGGCCAACGTCCTGACTTTC	-	TRBV30	-	TRBJ2-6
CASRTGGDLFF	TGTGCCAGCAGGACAGGGGGCGATCTGTTTTTT	TRBD1	TRBV5-8	-	TRBJ1-4
CASRREGGLGSYEQYF	TGCGCCAGCAGAAGGGAGGGGGGCTTAGGCTCCTACGAGCAGTACTTC	-	TRBV10-2	-	TRBJ2-7
CATSRDGGLLSGANVLTF	TGTGCCACCAGCAGAGATGGTGGACTGCTCTCTGGGGCCAACGTCCTGACTTTC	-	TRBV15	-	TRBJ2-6
CASRSDRSNNEQFF	TGTGCCAGCAGATCGGACAGGTCCAACAATGAGCAGTTCTTC	TRBD1	TRBV2	-	TRBJ2-1
CASRKRADTEAFF	TGTGCCAGCAGGAAACGGGCGGACACTGAAGCTTTCTTT	-	TRBV7-3	-	TRBJ1-1
CSTRGEETQYF	TGCAGCACTCGGGGGGAAGAGACCCAGTACTTC	TRBD2	TRBV29-1	-	TRBJ2-5
CASRALLPALSYNEQFF	TGTGCCAGTAGGGCCCTCCTCCCCGCGTTATCCTACAATGAGCAGTTCTTC	-	TRBV19	-	TRBJ2-1
CAWKAGGWYGYTF	TGTGCCTGGAAGGCAGGGGGCTGGTATGGCTACACCTTC	TRBD1	TRBV30	-	TRBJ1-2
CASSASGTYNEQFF	TGTGCCAGCAGTGCCAGCGGGACCTACAATGAGCAGTTCTTC	TRBD2	TRBV6-1	-	TRBJ2-1